This is a list of T cell receptor beta chains from one sample in a study of T-cell reconstitution after alpha-beta-depleted transplantation in children. TCRdb recomputed calls from the PCR reads with MiXCR, one row per CDR3 protein. The sample consists of about 460,000 distinct CDR3 sequences, about 12% of them appearing once. The input for sequencing was PBMCs from the stem cell graft donor, taken from the stem cell graft. These receptors all come from a human donor who donated a stem cell graft to a child with combined immunodeficiency. Each CDR3 is given with its conserved first and last residue. The D gene is left open where the match is weak. The size field is filled for only some rows; it gives once, few, many or a size class.

V gene	clone size	D gene	J gene	CDR3 DNA	CDR3 protein
TRBV6-2/TRBV6-3	-	-	TRBJ2-1	TGTGCCAGCAGTTACTCGATAATGTCGGGGGATGATGAGCAGTTCTTC	CASSYSIMSGDDEQFF
TRBV12-3/TRBV12-4	many	TRBD1	TRBJ2-7	TGTGCCAGCAGATATTTAGGGGGACAGGGTCTCTATGAGCAGTACTTC	CASRYLGGQGLYEQYF
TRBV9	few	-	TRBJ2-5	TGTGCCAGCAGCGTACGGGTTAGAGAGACCCAGTACTTC	CASSVRVRETQYF
TRBV4-3	few	-	TRBJ2-3	TGCGCCAGCAGCCAAGGACAGCTAGGTTTGGATACGCAGTATTTT	CASSQGQLGLDTQYF
TRBV6-2/TRBV6-3	few	-	TRBJ2-5	TGTGCCAGCAGTTACGAGACAGGGAGGGAGACCCAGTACTTC	CASSYETGRETQYF
TRBV28	-	TRBD1	TRBJ2-7	TGTGCCAGCAGGAAACCGGGACAGGCCCGATACGAGCAGTACTTC	CASRKPGQARYEQYF
TRBV12-3/TRBV12-4	few	-	TRBJ1-6	TGTGCCAGCAGTTTGCTTACAGGTTCCAATTCACCCCTCCACTTT	CASSLLTGSNSPLHF
TRBV9	-	TRBD2	TRBJ2-1	TGTGCCAGCAGCGTAGACCTAGCGGACAATGAGCAGTTCTTC	CASSVDLADNEQFF
TRBV30	many	-	TRBJ1-1	TGTGCCTGGATGGTGAACACTGAAGCTTTCTTT	CAWMVNTEAFF
TRBV12-3/TRBV12-4	few	-	TRBJ1-4	TGTGCCAGCAGCCAGAGAGAAAAACTGTTTTTT	CASSQREKLFF
TRBV2	few	-	TRBJ1-3	TGTGCCAGCAACCCGGATCTAAGGTCTGGAAACACCATATATTTT	CASNPDLRSGNTIYF
TRBV20-1	-	TRBD1	TRBJ2-3	TGCAGTGCTAGGTTGTGGGACAGGCCCCAACGGGATACGCAGTATTTT	CSARLWDRPQRDTQYF
TRBV5-5	few	TRBD1	TRBJ2-5	TGTGCCAGCAGCCCAGGGGGATATGAGACCCAGTACTTC	CASSPGGYETQYF
TRBV4-3	-	TRBD1	TRBJ2-3	TGCGCCAGCAGCCAAGGGGACAGCGATACAGATACGCAGTATTTT	CASSQGDSDTDTQYF
TRBV7-9	-	-	TRBJ1-2	TGTGCCAGCAGCCCCGGGGCTAACTATGGCTACACCTTC	CASSPGANYGYTF
TRBV7-9	-	-	TRBJ2-1	TGTGCCAGCAGCCCTGGACGGCAGTGGAATGAGCAGTTCTTC	CASSPGRQWNEQFF
TRBV30	-	-	TRBJ2-1	TGTGCCTGGAGGTTGTTCTTGGGGGGTGAGCAGTTCTTC	CAWRLFLGGEQFF
TRBV25-1	many	TRBD1	TRBJ1-2	TGTGCCAGCAGTGAATCCTGGACAGGGTTAGGGGGCTACACCTTC	CASSESWTGLGGYTF
TRBV12-3/TRBV12-4	-	-	TRBJ2-5	TGTGCCAGCAGCCCACCCCTCCTGGCGGGAAAAGAGACCCAGTACTTC	CASSPPLLAGKETQYF
TRBV2	-	TRBD1	TRBJ2-2	TGTGCCAGCAGTGGACAGGGCCAAGACACCGGGGAGCTGTTTTTT	CASSGQGQDTGELFF
TRBV7-3	few	-	TRBJ2-1	TGTGCCAGCAGCCCCGCAGGGGTACCCCTGTACAATGAGCAGTTCTTC	CASSPAGVPLYNEQFF
TRBV12-3/TRBV12-4	few	TRBD1	TRBJ2-3	TGTGCCAGCAGTTTAAATGCCGGGACAGGGGAGGTAGATACGCAGTATTTT	CASSLNAGTGEVDTQYF
TRBV20-1	few	TRBD2	TRBJ2-3	TGCAGTGCTAGAGGCTCCTCTTTAGCGGGGGGAGATACGCAGTATTTT	CSARGSSLAGGDTQYF
TRBV3-1	-	-	TRBJ1-5	TGTGCCAGCAGCCAAGTGAAAGTTTCTTTCAATCAGCCCCAGCATTTT	CASSQVKVSFNQPQHF
TRBV24-1	-	TRBD1	TRBJ1-1	TGTGCCACCAGTGGTGGAGGGGGCGCGAGCACTGAAGCTTTCTTT	CATSGGGGASTEAFF
TRBV12-3/TRBV12-4	-	TRBD1	TRBJ1-5	TGTGCCAGCAGCAAGACAGGGGTTCATCAGCCCCAGCATTTT	CASSKTGVHQPQHF
TRBV6-5	-	-	TRBJ2-5	TGTGCCACCGGGCGAGGGGAGACCCAGTACTTC	CATGRGETQYF
TRBV11-2	few	-	TRBJ2-4	TGTGCCAGCAGCTTAGATCGGGTCCTGAGGGGAAACATTCAGTACTTC	CASSLDRVLRGNIQYF
TRBV7-8	few	-	TRBJ2-4	TGTGCCAGCAGCTTTTTAAGGCCCACAGGATCCTTACCCAAAAACATTCAGTACTTC	CASSFLRPTGSLPKNIQYF